The clone carrying this T cell receptor (beta chain) was detected only a few times. Its antigen is as yet unknown. The germline V gene has CDR1 MNHEY and CDR2 SVGAGI. This CDR3 spans 15 amino acids. The trim removed 5 bases at V and 3 bases at J, leaving 9 bases unmatched. This record comes from a study of Graves' ophthalmopathy and Graves' hyperthyroidism. The hyperthyroidism patients, aged 18 to 65, had been newly diagnosed, with under 2 months' duration. Study-wide findings and caveats: Blood also harbored most expanded thyroid clonotypes above 0.001 frequency. Sensitivity reached just under 90% and specificity about 81% for a 13-signature model separating ophthalmopathy from stable hyperthyroidism.

RNA transcripts provided the template for amplifying TCR beta CDR3 regions. An initial RT-PCR round employing HTBI primers preceded a second-round multiplex PCR. TCRdb re-called the multiplex PCR reads through MiXCR, storing one row per CDR3 protein. This sample yields around 1,200,000 distinct CDR3 sequences, of which roughly 35% are seen a single time; approximately 12% belongs to the top ten. The sequenced material came from peripheral blood or thyroid tissue (not recorded which). The receptor comes from an adult man with Graves' hyperthyroidism. This chain joins TRBV6-5 and TRBJ1-1; 7 bases are shared with TRBD1. The CDR3 sequence: CASSRNWDSDTEAFF. The CDR3 bases are TGTGCCAGCAGTCGAAATTGGGACAGCGACACTGAAGCTTTCTTT.